The present T cell receptor (beta chain) was sequenced within a study of cytomegalovirus exposure and HLA in healthy donors. General study results and limits: The classifier reportedly diagnosed cytomegalovirus status with high specificity and sensitivity.

Concerning this clone itself: What it binds is unknown.

Germline assignment: CDR1 SEHNR and CDR2 FQNEAQ (reference sequence). V shed 1 base, J shed 5 bases, and the junction held 5 bases outside the gene matches. The CDR3 extends over 15 amino acids. PCR employed 60 Vbeta and 13 Jbeta primers. Assay used: immunoSEQ multiplex PCR; TCRdb lists only in-frame clones, some missing. The table has some 180,000 clones, under 9.5% seen once. The sample comprised PBMCs. The chain carries TRBV7-9 and TRBJ2-7, with 10 bases fitting TRBD2. This TCR was recovered from a woman aged 25 to 39 in good health and CMV-seropositive. The CDR3 reads CASSLEGLAGDEQYF. The CDR3 DNA reads TGTGCCAGCAGCTTAGAGGGGCTAGCGGGAGACGAGCAGTACTTC.